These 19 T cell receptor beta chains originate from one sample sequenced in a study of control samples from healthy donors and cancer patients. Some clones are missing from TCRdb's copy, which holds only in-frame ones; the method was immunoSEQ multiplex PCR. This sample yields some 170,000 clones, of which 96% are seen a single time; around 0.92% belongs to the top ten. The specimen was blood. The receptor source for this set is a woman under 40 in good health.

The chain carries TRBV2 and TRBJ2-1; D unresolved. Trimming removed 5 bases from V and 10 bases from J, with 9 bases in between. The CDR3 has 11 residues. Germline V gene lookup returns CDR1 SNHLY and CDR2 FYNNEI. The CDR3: CASSRVFEQFF. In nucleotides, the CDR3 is TGTGCCAGCAGTAGAGTATTCGAGCAGTTCTTC. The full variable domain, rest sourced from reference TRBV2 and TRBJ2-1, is EPEVTQTPSHQVTQMGQEVILRCVPISNHLYFYWYRQILGQKVEFLVSFYNNEISEKSEIFDDQFSVERPDGSNFTLKIRSTKLEDSAMYFCASSRVFEQFFGPGTRLTVL.

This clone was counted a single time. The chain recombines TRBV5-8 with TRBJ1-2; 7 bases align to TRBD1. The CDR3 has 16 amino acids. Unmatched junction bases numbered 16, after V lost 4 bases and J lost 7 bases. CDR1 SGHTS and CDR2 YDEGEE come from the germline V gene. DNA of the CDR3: TGTGCCAGCAGCGCAGTACAGGGGTCCCAGAAGTCTGGCTACACCTTC. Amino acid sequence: CASSAVQGSQKSGYTF.

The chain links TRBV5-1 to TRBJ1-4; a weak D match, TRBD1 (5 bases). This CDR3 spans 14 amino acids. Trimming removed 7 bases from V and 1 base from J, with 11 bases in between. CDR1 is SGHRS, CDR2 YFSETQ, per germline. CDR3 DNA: TGCGCCAGCCAAAAGGGACTAACTAATGAAAAACTGTTTTTT. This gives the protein CASQKGLTNEKLFF.

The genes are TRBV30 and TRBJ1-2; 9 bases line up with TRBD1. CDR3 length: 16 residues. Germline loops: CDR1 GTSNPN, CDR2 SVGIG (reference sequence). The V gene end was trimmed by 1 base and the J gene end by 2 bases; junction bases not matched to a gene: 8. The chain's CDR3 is CAWSGLAGTGNYGYTF. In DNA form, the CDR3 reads TGTGCCTGGAGTGGACTAGCGGGGACAGGGAACTATGGCTACACCTTC.

The CDR3 DNA reads TGTGCCAGCAGCTTCCAGGGGAATCAGCCCCAGCATTTT. Protein: CASSFQGNQPQHF. The V and J genes are TRBV13 and TRBJ1-5; perhaps TRBD1 as D (6 bases). Trimming removed 3 bases at V and 4 bases at J, with 7 bases between. This CDR3 contains 13 residues. The germline V gene encodes CDR1 PRHDT and CDR2 FYEKMQ (reference sequence).

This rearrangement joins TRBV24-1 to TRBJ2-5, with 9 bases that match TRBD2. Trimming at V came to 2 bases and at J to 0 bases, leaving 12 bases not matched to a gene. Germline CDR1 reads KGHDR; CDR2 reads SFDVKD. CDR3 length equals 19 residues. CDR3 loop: CATSDSNGILAGDQETQYF. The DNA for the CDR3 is TGTGCCACCAGTGATTCTAACGGAATATTAGCGGGGGACCAAGAGACCCAGTACTTC.

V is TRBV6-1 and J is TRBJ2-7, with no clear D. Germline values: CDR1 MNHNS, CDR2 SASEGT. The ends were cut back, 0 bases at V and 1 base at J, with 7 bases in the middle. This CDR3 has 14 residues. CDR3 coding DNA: TGTGCCAGCAGTGAAGCGAGCCCTTCCTACGAGCAGTACTTC. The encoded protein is CASSEASPSYEQYF.

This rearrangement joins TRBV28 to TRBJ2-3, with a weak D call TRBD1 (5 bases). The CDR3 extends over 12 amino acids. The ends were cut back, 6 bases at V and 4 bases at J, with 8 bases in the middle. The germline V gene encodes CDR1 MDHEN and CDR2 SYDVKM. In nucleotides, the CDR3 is TGTGCCAGCAGACCAGGGTCAGATACGCAGTATTTT. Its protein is CASRPGSDTQYF.

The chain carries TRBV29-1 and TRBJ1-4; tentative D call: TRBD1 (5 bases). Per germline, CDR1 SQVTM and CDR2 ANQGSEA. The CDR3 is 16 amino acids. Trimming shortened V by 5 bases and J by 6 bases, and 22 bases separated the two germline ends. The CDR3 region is CSVCGGEGLEDEKLFF. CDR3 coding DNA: TGCAGCGTTTGTGGGGGGGAGGGCCTAGAGGATGAAAAACTGTTTTTT.

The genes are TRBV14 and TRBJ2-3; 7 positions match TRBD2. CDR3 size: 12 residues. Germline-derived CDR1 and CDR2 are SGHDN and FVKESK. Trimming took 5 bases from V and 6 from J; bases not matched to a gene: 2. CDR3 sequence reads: CASSGLVDTQYF. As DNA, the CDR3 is TGTGCCAGCAGCGGACTAGTTGATACGCAGTATTTT.

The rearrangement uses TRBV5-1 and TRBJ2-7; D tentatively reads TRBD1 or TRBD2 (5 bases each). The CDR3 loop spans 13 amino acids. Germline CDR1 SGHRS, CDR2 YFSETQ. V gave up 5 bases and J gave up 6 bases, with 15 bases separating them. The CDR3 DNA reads TGCGCCAGCAGACGGGACCTAGGTAGCGAGCAGTACTTC. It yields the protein CASRRDLGSEQYF.

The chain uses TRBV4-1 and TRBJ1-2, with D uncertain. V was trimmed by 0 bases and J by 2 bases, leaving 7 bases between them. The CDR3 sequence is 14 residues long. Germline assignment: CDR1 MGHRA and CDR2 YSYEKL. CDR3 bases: TGCGCCAGCAGCCAAGATCGGGGAAACTATGGCTACACCTTC. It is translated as CASSQDRGNYGYTF.

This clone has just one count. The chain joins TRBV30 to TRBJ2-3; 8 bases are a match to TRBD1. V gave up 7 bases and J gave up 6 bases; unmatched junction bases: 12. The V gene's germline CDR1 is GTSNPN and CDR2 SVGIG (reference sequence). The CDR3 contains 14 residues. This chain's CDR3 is CALDSGQAHDTQYF. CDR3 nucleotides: TGTGCCTTGGATTCGGGACAGGCTCATGATACGCAGTATTTT.

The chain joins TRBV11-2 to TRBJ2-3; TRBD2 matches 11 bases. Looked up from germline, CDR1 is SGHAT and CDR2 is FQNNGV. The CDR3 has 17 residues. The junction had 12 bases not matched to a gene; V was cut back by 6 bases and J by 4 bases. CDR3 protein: CASSFRLAGLVADTQYF. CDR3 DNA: TGTGCCAGCAGTTTCAGACTAGCGGGACTTGTAGCAGATACGCAGTATTTT.

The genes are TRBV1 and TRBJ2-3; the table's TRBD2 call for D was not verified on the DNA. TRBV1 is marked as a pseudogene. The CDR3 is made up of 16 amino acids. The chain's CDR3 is CTSSQVPREGTDTQYF. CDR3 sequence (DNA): TGCACCAGCAGCCAAGTCCCTAGGGAGGGGACAGATACGCAGTATTTT.

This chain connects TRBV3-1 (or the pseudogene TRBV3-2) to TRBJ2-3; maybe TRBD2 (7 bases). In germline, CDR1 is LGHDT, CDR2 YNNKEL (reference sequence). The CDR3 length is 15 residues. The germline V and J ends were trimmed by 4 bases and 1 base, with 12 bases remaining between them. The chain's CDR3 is CASSLEGGGTDTQYF. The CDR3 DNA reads TGTGCCAGCAGCCTAGAGGGGGGGGGCACAGATACGCAGTATTTT.

The CDR3: CASSLGQVNTEAFF. The DNA of the CDR3 is TGCGCCAGCAGCTTGGGGCAGGTGAACACTGAAGCTTTCTTT. The chain is built from TRBV5-1 and TRBJ1-1, with D unclear. The CDR3 has 14 amino acids. The V and J ends lost 0 bases and 0 bases respectively, with 6 bases between them. CDR1 and CDR2 (germline): SGHRS, YFSETQ. The variable domain in full, with the rest retrieved from reference TRBV5-1 and TRBJ1-1, is KAGVTQTPRYLIKTRGQQVTLSCSPISGHRSVSWYQQTPGQGLQFLFEYFSETQRNKGNFPGRFSGRQFSNSRSEMNVSTLELGDSALYLCASSLGQVNTEAFFGQGTRLTVV.

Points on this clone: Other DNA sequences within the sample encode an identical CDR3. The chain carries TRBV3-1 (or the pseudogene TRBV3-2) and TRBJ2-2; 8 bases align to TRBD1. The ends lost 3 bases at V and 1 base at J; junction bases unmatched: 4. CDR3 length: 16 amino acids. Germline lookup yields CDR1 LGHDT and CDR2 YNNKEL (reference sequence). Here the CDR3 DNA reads TGTGCCAGCAGCCACGGGACAGGATGGAACACCGGGGAGCTGTTTTTT. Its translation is CASSHGTGWNTGELFF.

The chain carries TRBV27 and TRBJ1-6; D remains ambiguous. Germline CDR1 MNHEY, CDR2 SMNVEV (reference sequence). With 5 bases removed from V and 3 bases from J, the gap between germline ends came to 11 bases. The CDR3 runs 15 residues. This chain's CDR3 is CASSESGHYNSPLHF. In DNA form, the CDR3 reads TGTGCCAGCAGTGAGTCAGGTCACTATAATTCACCCCTCCACTTT.